These 3 T cell receptor beta chains originate from one sample sequenced in a study of Ad26.COV2.S vaccination and SARS-CoV-2 variants. Clones were read by immunoSEQ multiplex PCR, and TCRdb kept only the in-frame ones, dropping some. This table holds more than 400,000 clones, about 92% found once. Treatment given: around 19 received Ad26.COV2.S at low or high dose, single or two shots; 5 received placebo; per-sample allocation not given. Specimens were obtained on day 63 following the first vaccine or placebo injection. The sample was peripheral blood, taken in a trial of Ad26.COV2.S vaccine versus placebo. The receptors were gathered from a person aged 18-65 years who received the Ad26.COV2.S COVID-19 vaccine or a placebo.

This chain links TRBV14 with TRBJ2-7; D is possibly TRBD1 or TRBD2 (5 bases each). Looked up from germline, CDR1 is SGHDN and CDR2 is FVKESK. The ends were cut back, 9 bases at V and 3 bases at J, with 12 bases in the middle. The CDR3 extends over 12 amino acids. CDR3 nucleotides: TGTGCCAGTGGGACCCAACTCTACGAGCAGTACTTC. Translating gives CASGTQLYEQYF.

The gene calls are TRBV6-2 or TRBV6-3 and TRBJ2-7; no clear D gene. CDR3 length equals 14 residues. Trimming left V 2 bases short and J 5 bases short, with 13 bases between. Germline CDR1 and CDR2: MNHEY and SVGEGT. In DNA, the CDR3 is TGTGCCAGCAGTTACGTCGAGCCTCGGGACGAGCAGTACTTC. Residues: CASSYVEPRDEQYF.

CDR3 sequence: CASSPLFVADLSSYNEQFF. Here the CDR3 DNA reads TGTGCCAGCTCACCATTATTTGTGGCCGACCTGAGCTCCTACAATGAGCAGTTCTTC. This rearrangement joins TRBV18 to TRBJ2-1; no clear D. V shed 2 bases and J shed 0 bases, with 20 bases lying between them. Germline V gene lookup returns CDR1 KGHSH and CDR2 LQKENI. This CDR3 has 19 residues.